What follows are 13 T cell receptor beta chains derived from one specimen sequenced in a study of blood T cell repertoires in COVID-19. The assay was immunoSEQ multiplex PCR, and TCRdb's table has in-frame clones only and misses some. The repertoire holds roughly 80,000 clones, with approximately 88% as singletons. The specimen was peripheral blood. The receptors shown here come from a woman older than 75 with active or convalescent COVID-19.

CDR3: CASSLGVLGSQETQYF. The CDR3, as DNA: TGTGCCAGCAGCTTGGGAGTGTTAGGGTCCCAAGAGACCCAGTACTTC. The chain couples TRBV7-9 to TRBJ2-5; maybe TRBD2 (5 bases). This CDR3 is built from 16 residues. V was clipped by 3 bases and J by 1 base, with 15 bases between them. Germline assignment: CDR1 SEHNR and CDR2 FQNEAQ (reference sequence).

The chain has TRBV5-6 and TRBJ2-1; 7 positions agree with TRBD1. Trimming removed 5 bases from V and 10 bases from J; junction bases left unmatched: 12. CDR1 is SGHDT, CDR2 YYEEEE, per germline. The CDR3 has 14 residues. The CDR3 loop is CASRLYRGEREQFF. The CDR3 region has the DNA TGTGCCAGCAGACTTTACAGGGGAGAGAGGGAGCAGTTCTTC.

The chain recombines TRBV11-2 with TRBJ2-5; D call uncertain. This CDR3 spans 13 amino acids. The germline gives CDR1 SGHAT, CDR2 FQNNGV. Deletions cut 2 bases from V and 5 bases from J, with 9 bases between. Here the CDR3 reads CASSLSGLETQYF. The CDR3 nucleotides are TGTGCCAGCAGCTTATCAGGCTTGGAGACCCAGTACTTC.

The genes are TRBV10-3 and TRBJ1-5, with a possible D match to TRBD1 (6 bases). V was pared by 3 bases and J by 3 bases, with 9 bases between. The CDR3 covers 14 residues. Germline V CDR1 and CDR2: ENHRY, SYGVKD. The CDR3 coding sequence is TGTGCCATCAGTGATTACAGGGACAATCAGCCCCAGCATTTT. As protein: CAISDYRDNQPQHF.

V usage is TRBV9 and J usage is TRBJ2-1; possibly TRBD2 for D (6 bases). The CDR3 loop spans 17 amino acids. The germline V and J ends were trimmed by 3 bases and 0 bases, with 16 bases remaining between them. In germline, CDR1 is SGDLS, CDR2 YYNGEE. The CDR3, as DNA: TGTGCCAGCAGCGGCTCGGGCGCGGGGAGCTCCTACAATGAGCAGTTCTTC. This encodes CASSGSGAGSSYNEQFF.

J is TRBJ2-7 and V is TRBV5-1; 8 bases fit TRBD1. The germline V gene encodes CDR1 SGHRS and CDR2 YFSETQ. The trim removed 4 bases at V and 4 bases at J, leaving 7 bases unmatched. The CDR3 runs to 14 residues. CDR3 loop: CASSLGQEAYEQYF. The CDR3 DNA reads TGCGCCAGCAGCCTGGGACAGGAAGCGTACGAGCAGTACTTC.

This clone was detected only once. This sequence joins TRBV28 and TRBJ2-3; 11 nucleotides line up with TRBD2. This CDR3 has 15 amino acids. Germline V lookup: CDR1 MDHEN, CDR2 SYDVKM. V was pared by 6 bases and J by 3 bases, with 5 bases of the junction left unmatched. CDR3 in amino acids: CASSGLAGSTDTQYF. The CDR3 nucleotides are TGTGCCAGCAGCGGACTAGCGGGCTCTACAGATACGCAGTATTTT.

The CDR3 nucleotides read TGCGCCAGCAGCCAAGTGGCGGGATTCTACAATGAGCAGTTCTTC. Translating gives CASSQVAGFYNEQFF. The chain employs TRBV4-3 and TRBJ2-1; tentatively, D is TRBD2 (6 bases). Germline CDR1 LGHNA, CDR2 YSLEER. Trimming stripped 1 base from V and 3 bases from J, with 10 bases between. This CDR3 contains 15 residues.

The rearrangement joins TRBV6-5 to TRBJ1-2; 7 positions match TRBD1. The ends lost 5 bases at V and 6 bases at J; junction bases unmatched: 3. In germline, CDR1 is MNHEY, CDR2 SVGAGI. This CDR3 region has 12 residues. In nucleotides, the CDR3 is TGTGCCAGCAGTCCGGGACAGAATGGCTACACCTTC. It codes for CASSPGQNGYTF.

This clone turned up a few times. The chain uses TRBV5-1 and TRBJ2-3; D not certain. The germline gives CDR1 SGHRS, CDR2 YFSETQ. This CDR3 has 15 residues. The V end was cut by 1 base, the J end by 0 bases, with 9 bases between. The CDR3, as DNA: TGCGCCAGCAGCTTGCGTAAGCCTAGCACAGATACGCAGTATTTT. It translates to CASSLRKPSTDTQYF.

The chain recombines TRBV20-1 with TRBJ2-2, with 11 bases identical to TRBD2. In germline, CDR1 is DFQATT, CDR2 SNEGSKA (reference sequence). Trimming cost V 3 bases and J 6 bases; bases outside gene matches: 6. This CDR3 contains 15 residues. Here the CDR3 reads CSASSGRAQAGELFF. CDR3 DNA: TGCAGTGCTAGTAGCGGGAGGGCCCAGGCCGGGGAGCTGTTTTTT.

The chain joins TRBV5-1 to TRBJ1-3; D may be TRBD1 (6 bases). Germline assignment: CDR1 SGHRS and CDR2 YFSETQ. V lost 1 base, J lost 2 bases, and 10 bases lay in between. This CDR3 spans 15 amino acids. The CDR3: CASSLKGEAGNTIYF. CDR3 DNA: TGCGCCAGCAGCTTGAAGGGGGAAGCTGGAAACACCATATATTTT.

The chain has TRBV5-4 and TRBJ1-1; a weak D match, TRBD1 (5 bases). Germline V gene lookup returns CDR1 SGHNT and CDR2 YYREEE (reference sequence). The ends were cut back, 2 bases at V and 3 bases at J, with 11 bases in the middle. There are 14 residues in the CDR3. The CDR3 nucleotides read TGTGCCAGCAGCTTTCACCCAGGGTACACTGAAGCTTTCTTT. Translated, it gives CASSFHPGYTEAFF.